This T cell receptor beta chain was profiled in a study of T cells in Graves' hyperthyroidism and ophthalmopathy. In germline, CDR1 is MRHNA, CDR2 SNTAGT. This CDR3 has 14 residues. J lost 4 bases, V lost 2 bases, and 1 base had no gene match. RNA transcripts gave rise to amplified TCR beta CDR3 regions. During a first-round RT-PCR of the TCR CDR3, the HTBI primer set was used. TCRdb reprocessed the multiplex PCR reads via MiXCR and lists one record per CDR3 protein. The sample has 490,000 or so distinct CDR3 sequences; nearly 20% are singletons. The chain recombines TRBV6-4 with TRBJ2-3; 9 bases align to TRBD2. The receptor was isolated from a man in his forties with Graves' ophthalmopathy. Sequences were obtained from blood. CDR3 residues: CASSDAGGPDTQYF. CDR3 sequence (DNA): TGTGCCAGCAGTGACGCGGGGGGGCCAGATACGCAGTATTTT.